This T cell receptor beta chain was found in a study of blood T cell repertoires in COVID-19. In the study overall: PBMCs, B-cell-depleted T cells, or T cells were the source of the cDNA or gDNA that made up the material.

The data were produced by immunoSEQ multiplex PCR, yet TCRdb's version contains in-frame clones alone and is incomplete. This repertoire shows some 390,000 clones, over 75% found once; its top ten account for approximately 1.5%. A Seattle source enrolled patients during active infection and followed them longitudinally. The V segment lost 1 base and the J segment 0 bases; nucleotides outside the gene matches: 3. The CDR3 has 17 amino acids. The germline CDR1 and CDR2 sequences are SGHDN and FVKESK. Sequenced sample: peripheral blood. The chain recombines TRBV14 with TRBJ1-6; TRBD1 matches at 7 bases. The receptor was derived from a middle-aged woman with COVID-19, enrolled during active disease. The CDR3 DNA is TGTGCCAGCAGCCAAGGACAGGGAAGCTCCTATAATTCACCCCTCCACTTT. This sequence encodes CASSQGQGSSYNSPLHF.